This TCR beta chain was recorded in a study of cytomegalovirus exposure and HLA in healthy donors. Study-wide findings and caveats: Most sequenced TCRs were rare (though some public TCRs occurred in many donors).

Points on this clone: Its specificity is unknown.

Profiling relied on immunoSEQ multiplex PCR, and the TCRdb table lists in-frame clones only, not all of them. The sample holds 120,000 or so clones, 88% seen once. V lost 7 bases and J 8 bases, leaving 11 bases between the germline ends. This CDR3 comprises 11 residues. Germline values: CDR1 LNHDA, CDR2 SQIVND (reference sequence). The specimen was PBMCs. V is TRBV19 and J is TRBJ1-1; perhaps TRBD1 as D (6 bases). The TCR was taken from a man aged 25 to 40 in good health and CMV-seronegative. CDR3 amino acids: CASNRVGEAFF. As DNA, the CDR3 is TGTGCCAGTAACAGGGTCGGGGAAGCTTTCTTT.